The entry below describes one T cell receptor (beta chain). The target antigen is unknown. This sample is drawn from a study of OX40 agonist ivuxolimab in advanced cancers. Turning to the study itself: Hepatocellular carcinoma, melanoma, renal cell or head and neck cancer was diagnosed in the dose-escalation patients. Findings and caveats of the study: Partial responders receiving 0.1-3.0 mg/kg showed among the lowest clonal expansion. Clones of CD4+ and CD8+ blood T cells grew by week 6 at doses of 0.1 to 3.0 mg/kg. The average count of expanded clones was higher among CD8+ T cells than among CD4+.

Profiled with immunoSEQ multiplex PCR; TCRdb holds only in-frame clones, not every one. The repertoire has about 13,000 clones, 65% to 70% of them found once; the top ten carry 26%. This sequence was found in an adult with an advanced solid tumor such as melanoma, head and neck, liver or kidney cancer. Sequences were derived from CD4+ or CD8+ T cells sorted from blood, sampled in a trial of the OX40 agonist ivuxolimab.

CDR3 residues: CASSLEYQGEYEQYF. The CDR3 DNA follows: TGCGCCAGCAGCTTGGAGTATCAGGGAGAATACGAGCAGTACTTC. The chain employs TRBV5-1 and TRBJ2-7; D may correspond to TRBD1 or TRBD2 (5 bases each). V dropped 0 bases and J dropped 4 bases, with 14 bases sitting between them. CDR3 length: 15 residues. CDR1 is SGHRS and CDR2 is YFSETQ in the germline V gene.